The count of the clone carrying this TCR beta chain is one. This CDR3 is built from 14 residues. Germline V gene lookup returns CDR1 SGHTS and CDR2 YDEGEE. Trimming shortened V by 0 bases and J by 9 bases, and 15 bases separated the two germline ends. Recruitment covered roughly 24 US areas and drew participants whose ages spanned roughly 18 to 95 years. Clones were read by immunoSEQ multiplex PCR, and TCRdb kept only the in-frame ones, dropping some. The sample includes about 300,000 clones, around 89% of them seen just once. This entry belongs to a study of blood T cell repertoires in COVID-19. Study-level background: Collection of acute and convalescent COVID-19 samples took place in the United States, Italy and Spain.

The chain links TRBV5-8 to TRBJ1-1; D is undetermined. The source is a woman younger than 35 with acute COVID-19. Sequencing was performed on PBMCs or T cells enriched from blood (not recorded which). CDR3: CASSLVVGDRKAFF. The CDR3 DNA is TGTGCCAGCAGCTTGGTGGTGGGAGATCGTAAAGCTTTCTTT.